What follows are 13 T cell receptor beta chains derived from one specimen sequenced in a study of identical twins. TCRdb analysed the 5' RACE reads with MiXCR anew, one entry per CDR3 protein. The sample holds 500,000 or so distinct CDR3 sequences, 22% seen once. These data were also filed under a second study, of T cells expressing NK-cell markers.

The specimen sequenced was CD4+ T cells sorted from blood. The receptor source for this set is a woman under 30 in good health.

The V call is TRBV7-9, the J call TRBJ1-2; 9 nucleotides align to TRBD1. The CDR3 totals 14 residues. Germline-derived CDR1 and CDR2 are SEHNR and FQNEAQ (reference sequence). Trimming removed 4 bases from V and 3 bases from J; junction bases left unmatched: 3. The CDR3 reads CASSSQGAHYGYTF. Here the CDR3 DNA reads TGTGCCAGCAGCTCACAGGGGGCTCACTATGGCTACACCTTC.

The V call is TRBV20-1, the J call TRBJ2-1; possibly TRBD2 for D (5 bases). Germline V gene sequence: CDR1 DFQATT, CDR2 SNEGSKA (reference sequence). Trimming cost V 6 bases and J 9 bases, with 18 bases left between them. This CDR3 is 13 amino acids long. The CDR3 nucleotides read TGCAGTGCGCCGTATCGGGGAAAATCTGAGCAGTTCTTC. This codes for CSAPYRGKSEQFF.

The chain employs TRBV20-1 and TRBJ2-1, with 7 nucleotides matching TRBD2. The CDR3 is made up of 14 amino acids. The junction had 11 bases not matched to a gene; V was cut back by 3 bases and J by 9 bases. Germline values: CDR1 DFQATT, CDR2 SNEGSKA (reference sequence). Here the CDR3 reads CSASNPRGEGEQFF. CDR3 bases: TGCAGTGCTAGTAACCCCCGGGGGGAGGGTGAGCAGTTCTTC.

This clonotype has a handful of counts. The rearrangement joins TRBV4-2 to TRBJ1-5; D remains unclear. Germline V gives CDR1 LGHNA, CDR2 YNFKEQ. The V and J ends lost 0 bases and 3 bases respectively, with 9 bases between them. This CDR3 comprises 15 residues. CDR3 DNA: TGTGCCAGCAGCCAAGATTGGCAGTACAATCAGCCCCAGCATTTT. It specifies CASSQDWQYNQPQHF.

V is TRBV18 and J is TRBJ1-2; no clear D gene. Trimming stripped 4 bases from V and 7 bases from J, with 13 bases between. The CDR3 covers 13 residues. Germline V gene sequence: CDR1 KGHSH, CDR2 LQKENI. For the CDR3, the DNA is TGTGCCAGCTCACTCGGACCCTCCAGTGGCTACACCTTC. It encodes CASSLGPSSGYTF.

There are a few counts of this clonotype. V gene TRBV6-5 combines with J gene TRBJ1-6, with TRBD1 as a possible D gene (6 bases). Deletions cut 2 bases from V and 10 bases from J, with 21 bases between. The germline CDR1 and CDR2 sequences are MNHEY and SVGAGI. This CDR3 is 17 amino acids long. The CDR3 here is CASSYDRTAVRRSPLHF. Written as DNA, the CDR3 is TGTGCCAGCAGTTACGACCGGACAGCAGTCCGTAGGTCACCCCTCCACTTT.

This clonotype came up a few times. The gene calls are TRBV12-3 or TRBV12-4 and TRBJ2-2; D remains unclear. The CDR3 length is 16 residues. V lost 5 bases and J 4 bases, leaving 17 bases between the germline ends. The CDR3 bases are TGTGCCAGCAGTCGCCTCCGGATCACTTTCACCGGGGAGCTGTTTTTT. It specifies CASSRLRITFTGELFF.

The DNA of the CDR3 is TGCAGCGCCTCAAATTTACAGGGGATAAACACTGAAGCTTTCTTT. Protein: CSASNLQGINTEAFF. The chain recombines TRBV29-1 with TRBJ1-1; 7 bases agree with TRBD1. The V segment lost 7 bases and the J segment 2 bases; nucleotides outside the gene matches: 13. Germline V CDR1 and CDR2: SQVTM, ANQGSEA. The CDR3 consists of 15 residues.

This clonotype came up a few times. The DNA of the CDR3 is TGTGCCATCAGTGAGTCGACCCGCACGGCAGATACGCAGTATTTT. It specifies CAISESTRTADTQYF. V usage is TRBV10-3 and J usage is TRBJ2-3; no definite D call. Germline CDR1 and CDR2: ENHRY and SYGVKD. The CDR3 spans 15 residues. V was cut by 0 bases and J by 4 bases, with 11 bases left in between.

The chain couples TRBV27 to TRBJ2-2; D ambiguous. Germline values: CDR1 MNHEY, CDR2 SMNVEV (reference sequence). V lost 5 bases and J 1 base, leaving 14 bases between the germline ends. The CDR3 loop spans 16 amino acids. CDR3 DNA sequence: TGTGCCAGCAGTCCCTGGGTCGGTGTGAACACCGGGGAGCTGTTTTTT. Encoded protein: CASSPWVGVNTGELFF.

As regards this clonotype: Possible read error: a much larger clone is one base away. The chain's CDR3 is CCASGYTSGGPQETQYF. CDR3 coding DNA: TGCTGTGCTAGTGGATACACTAGCGGGGGGCCGCAAGAGACCCAGTACTTC. The chain couples TRBV20-1 to TRBJ2-5, with TRBD2 matching over 12 bases. Per germline, CDR1 DFQATT and CDR2 SNEGSKA (reference sequence). The CDR3 runs 17 residues.

The chain joins TRBV20-1 to TRBJ2-7, with D tentatively TRBD1 or TRBD2 (5 bases each). The ends were cut back, 1 base at V and 7 bases at J, with 26 bases in the middle. CDR3 length equals 17 residues. In germline, CDR1 is DFQATT, CDR2 SNEGSKA (reference sequence). The CDR3 nucleotides read TGCAGTGCTAGAGCCAGGGTGGGGTCGTCAGTCAGGAGGGAGCAGTACTTC. Its translation is CSARARVGSSVRREQYF.

About this clonotype itself: A single base separates this from a much larger clone, so it may be a read error. The rearrangement uses TRBV10-3 and TRBJ2-1; D remains unclear. V lost 4 bases, J lost 2 bases, and 12 bases lay in between. The CDR3 sequence is 15 residues long. CDR1 is ENHRY, CDR2 SYGVKD, per germline. CDR3 protein: CAISVPESTYNEQFF. The CDR3 DNA sequence: TGTGCCATCAGTGTTCCAGAAAGCACCTACAATGAGCAGTTCTTC.